This note documents a single TCR beta chain sequence. This record belongs to a study of OX40 agonist ivuxolimab in advanced cancers. The protocol was immunoSEQ multiplex PCR, while the TCRdb copy is restricted to in-frame clones and leaves out a portion. This table holds some 70,000 clones, around 88% found once. J gave up 2 bases and V 3 bases, and 4 bases lay outside the gene matches. Germline CDR1 reads SGHNT; CDR2 reads YYREEE (reference sequence). The CDR3 is 15 amino acids. This chain connects TRBV5-4 to TRBJ1-2, with 10 positions matching TRBD1. The sample consisted of CD4+ or CD8+ T cells sorted from blood, taken in a trial of the OX40 agonist ivuxolimab. The TCR sequence derives from an adult with an advanced solid tumor such as melanoma, head and neck, liver or kidney cancer. The chain's CDR3 is CASSSPGQGNYGYTF. The CDR3 nucleotides are TGTGCCAGCAGCTCACCGGGACAGGGGAACTATGGCTACACCTTC.